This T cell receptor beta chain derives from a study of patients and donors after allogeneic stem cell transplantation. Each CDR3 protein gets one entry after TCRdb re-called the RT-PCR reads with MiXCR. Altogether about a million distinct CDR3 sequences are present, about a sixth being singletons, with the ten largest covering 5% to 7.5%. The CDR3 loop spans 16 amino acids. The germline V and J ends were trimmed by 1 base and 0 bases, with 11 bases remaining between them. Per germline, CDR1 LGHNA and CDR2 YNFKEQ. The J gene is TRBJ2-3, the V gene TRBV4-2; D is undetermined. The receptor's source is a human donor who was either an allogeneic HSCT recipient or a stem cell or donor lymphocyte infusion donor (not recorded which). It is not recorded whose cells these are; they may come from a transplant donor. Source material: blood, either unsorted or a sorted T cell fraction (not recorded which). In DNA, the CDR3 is TGTGCCAGCAGCCAAGGTTTGGCCCAAAGCACAGATACGCAGTATTTT. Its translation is CASSQGLAQSTDTQYF.